These T cell receptor beta chains were read from a single sample in a study of T cells in Graves' hyperthyroidism and ophthalmopathy. TCRdb passed the multiplex PCR reads through MiXCR, listing each CDR3 protein once. The sample records nearly 600,000 distinct CDR3 sequences, approximately 13% being singletons. The sample taken for sequencing was blood. The receptors shown here come from a woman aged 30 to 39 with Graves' hyperthyroidism that later progressed to Graves' ophthalmopathy. CDR3s include the opening cysteine and the closing phenylalanine or tryptophan. D genes are given only for firm matches. Where a row states a size, it is once, few, many or the class of an expanded clone; other rows omit it.

v_gene	j_gene	abundance	d_gene	CDR3nt	CDR3aa
TRBV11-2	TRBJ2-7	many	TRBD2	TGTGCCAGCAGCTTTGGGGGGGGTTGGTACGAGCAGTACTTC	CASSFGGGWYEQYF
TRBV28	TRBJ2-6	many	TRBD1	TGTGCCAGCAGTTTATTCGGACAGGGGAGCTCTGGGGCCAACGTCCTGACTTTC	CASSLFGQGSSGANVLTF
TRBV20-1	TRBJ2-3	many	TRBD2	TGCAGTGCTAATAGACTAGCGGTTCCAGATACGCAGTATTTT	CSANRLAVPDTQYF
TRBV6-1	TRBJ1-1	many	TRBD1	TGTGCCAGCAGCCGACAGGGACGGGAGGACACTGAAGCTTTCTTT	CASSRQGREDTEAFF
TRBV5-1	TRBJ2-5	.	.	TGCGCCAGCAGTTCCACGCTGGGGGAGTATGAGACCCAGTACTTC	CASSSTLGEYETQYF
TRBV19	TRBJ2-6	many	TRBD2	TGTGCCAGTAGCGCAAGCGGGAGGGGTCCCGGTGGGGCCAACGTCCTGACTTTC	CASSASGRGPGGANVLTF
TRBV9	TRBJ2-5	.	TRBD2	TGTGCCAGCAGCGTGGGAGCGGGAGGTTCGGAGACCCAGTACTTC	CASSVGAGGSETQYF
TRBV6-1	TRBJ1-1	many	.	TGTGCCAGCAGTAACAAGTACTCGAACACTGAAGCTTTCTTT	CASSNKYSNTEAFF
TRBV19	TRBJ2-1	.	TRBD2	TGTGCCAGTAGTAGGGGACTAGTGGGAGCTTACAATGAGCAGTTCTTC	CASSRGLVGAYNEQFF
TRBV30	TRBJ2-2	many	TRBD2	TGTGCCTGGAGTGTCTCCGGGAGGGCCATGGGGGAGCTGTTTTTT	CAWSVSGRAMGELFF
TRBV2	TRBJ2-5	few	TRBD2	TGTGCCAGCAGTGAGATAGCGGGAGAGGTTGGGACCCAGTACTTC	CASSEIAGEVGTQYF
TRBV12-3/TRBV12-4	TRBJ1-2	many	.	TGTGCCAGCAGTTTCAGTAGCTATGGCTACACCTTC	CASSFSSYGYTF
TRBV27	TRBJ2-2	many	TRBD1	TGTGCCAGCCGCCGACAGGGAGAGCTGTTTTTT	CASRRQGELFF
TRBV6-2/TRBV6-3	TRBJ1-1	many	.	TGTGCCAGCAGTTACGGGGAAACTGAAGCTTTCTTT	CASSYGETEAFF
TRBV20-1	TRBJ1-2	.	.	TGCAGTGCTTATGGAGGGGACTATGGCTACACCTTC	CSAYGGDYGYTF
TRBV30	TRBJ2-5	few	.	TGTGCCTGGAGTCCCCCCCCTTCAGGCGGGCACGAGGAGACCCAGTACTTC	CAWSPPPSGGHEETQYF
TRBV6-1	TRBJ2-3	few	TRBD2	TGTGCCAGCAGCGCCCAGACTAGCAAGGGCACAGATACGCAGTATTTT	CASSAQTSKGTDTQYF
TRBV20-1	TRBJ2-7	many	TRBD2	TGCAGTGCTAGGTTGCTAGCGGGACGGATTAGAAGCTCCTACGAGCAGTACTTC	CSARLLAGRIRSSYEQYF
TRBV4-1	TRBJ1-2	.	TRBD1	TGCGCCAGCAGCCAAGAGGACAGGGCATATGGCTACACCTTT	CASSQEDRAYGYTF
TRBV5-1	TRBJ2-1	many	TRBD1	TGCGCCAGCAGCGCCGGGACAGGGAGGAATGAGCAGTTCTTC	CASSAGTGRNEQFF
TRBV6-4	TRBJ2-1	few	.	TGTGCCAGCAGCGAAGGGGGGAGTCTTGACAATGAGCAGTTCTTC	CASSEGGSLDNEQFF
TRBV30	TRBJ2-7	few	.	TGTGCCTGGAGAAAAGCTAACGGTCCCTACGAGCAGTACTTC	CAWRKANGPYEQYF
TRBV18	TRBJ2-2	many	.	TGTGCCAGCTCACCCGCAGCGAACACCGGGGAGCTGTTTTTT	CASSPAANTGELFF
TRBV7-9	TRBJ2-1	.	.	TGTGCCAGCAGCTTAAGGGATTGGCGGGACGGCACACTACGCAATGAGCAGTTCTTC	CASSLRDWRDGTLRNEQFF
TRBV24-1	TRBJ1-2	many	.	TGTGCCACCAGTGAACCAAACTATGGCTACACCTTC	CATSEPNYGYTF
TRBV10-3	TRBJ1-2	.	.	TGTGCCATAACAGGAGAGCAAGAGAATGGCTACACCTTC	CAITGEQENGYTF
TRBV27	TRBJ2-6	few	.	TGTGCCAGCAGTTTGCATCGTGAGTGGCAGGGACAAGTTGGGGCCAACGTCCTGACTTTC	CASSLHREWQGQVGANVLTF
TRBV28	TRBJ1-1	many	TRBD1	TGTGCCAGCAGCACGGGACAGGGGAAAGCTTTCTTT	CASSTGQGKAFF
TRBV15	TRBJ2-5	few	.	TGTGCCACCAGCAGAGAGGGGGGATACCAAGAGACCCAGTACTTC	CATSREGGYQETQYF
TRBV7-3	TRBJ2-5	.	TRBD2	TGTGCCAGCAGCTCCGGGACTAGCGGGACTCAGTACTTC	CASSSGTSGTQYF
TRBV15	TRBJ1-4	many	.	TGTGCCACCAGCAGCTCAGCCGGGGGAAATGAAAAACTGTTTTTT	CATSSSAGGNEKLFF
TRBV6-1	TRBJ1-6	many	.	TGTGCCAGCAGAGCCTCATCGGGGGGGGGCTCTGGATCACCCCTCCACTTT	CASRASSGGGSGSPLHF
TRBV29-1	TRBJ2-1	many	TRBD2	TGCAGCGTTGAGTCGGGGGGTGATGAGCAGTTCTTC	CSVESGGDEQFF
TRBV20-1	TRBJ2-1	many	TRBD2	TGCAGTGCTAGAGTTGGGACTAGCGGCAATGAGCAGTTCTTC	CSARVGTSGNEQFF
TRBV15	TRBJ2-5	few	.	TGTGCCACCAGCAGAGTTATCCAAGAGACCCAGTACTTC	CATSRVIQETQYF
TRBV14	TRBJ2-2	few	.	TGTGCCAGCAGTCATTTATCTCAATTTTGGCGACAGGAGGACACCGGGGAGCTGTTTTTT	CASSHLSQFWRQEDTGELFF
TRBV20-1	TRBJ2-7	many	.	TGCAGTGCTAGCTCCCCCGTCCCGAACTACGAGCAGTACTTC	CSASSPVPNYEQYF
TRBV6-9	TRBJ2-3	few	.	TGTGCCAGCAGTTACTTGGGGGAGCCGTCCACAGATACGCAGTATTTT	CASSYLGEPSTDTQYF
TRBV29-1	TRBJ2-5	few	TRBD2	TGCAGCGTCAGGGGACTAGCGGAGGGGGGAGAGACCCAGTACTTC	CSVRGLAEGGETQYF
TRBV12-3/TRBV12-4	TRBJ1-1	many	.	TGTGCCAGCAGTTCACAAGTACTGAACACTGAAGCTTTCTTT	CASSSQVLNTEAFF
TRBV27	TRBJ2-7	many	.	TGTGCCAGCAGTGAAGGGAGCGGCTCCTACGAGCAGTACTTC	CASSEGSGSYEQYF
TRBV6-2/TRBV6-3	TRBJ2-5	.	.	TGTGCCAGCAGTTATTGGGGGGGCGGTGGGCAAGAGACCCAGTACTTC	CASSYWGGGGQETQYF
TRBV28	TRBJ2-5	few	TRBD1	TGTGCCAGCAGTTTCCCGGGACAGGGGGTTGTAAGGGGGGACTTC	CASSFPGQGVVRGDF
TRBV12-3/TRBV12-4	TRBJ2-3	many	TRBD2	TGTGCCAGCCAAAAATCGGGACTAGCGGGAGCAGATACGCAGTATTTT	CASQKSGLAGADTQYF
TRBV4-2	TRBJ1-4	.	TRBD1	TGTGCCAGCAGCCAAGGGGACAGAGGGAATGAAAAACTGCTTTTT	CASSQGDRGNEKLLF